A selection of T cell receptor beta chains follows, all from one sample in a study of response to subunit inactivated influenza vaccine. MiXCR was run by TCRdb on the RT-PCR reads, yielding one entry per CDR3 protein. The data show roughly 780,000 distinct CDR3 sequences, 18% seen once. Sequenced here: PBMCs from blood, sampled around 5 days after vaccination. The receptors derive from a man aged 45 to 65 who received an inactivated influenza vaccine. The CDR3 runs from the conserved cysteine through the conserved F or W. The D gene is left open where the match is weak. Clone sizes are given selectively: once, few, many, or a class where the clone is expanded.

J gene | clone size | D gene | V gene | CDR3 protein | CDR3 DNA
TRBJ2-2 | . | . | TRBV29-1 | CSAGGGGPGELFF | TGCAGCGCCGGTGGGGGGGGGCCCGGGGAGCTGTTTTTT
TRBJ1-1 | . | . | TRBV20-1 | CSAVHGGTEAFF | TGCAGTGCTGTCCACGGAGGGACTGAAGCTTTCTTT
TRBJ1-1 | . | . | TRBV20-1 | CSARVVYRVAEAFF | TGCAGTGCTAGAGTGGTGTACAGGGTAGCAGAAGCTTTCTTT
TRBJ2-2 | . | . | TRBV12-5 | CASRRGTANTGELFF | TGTGCTAGTCGACGCGGGACAGCAAACACCGGGGAGCTGTTTTTT
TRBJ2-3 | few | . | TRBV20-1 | CSARGHGSTDTQYF | TGCAGTGCTAGAGGGCACGGCTCCACAGATACGCAGTATTTT
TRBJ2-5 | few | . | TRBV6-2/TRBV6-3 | CASSYVGPETQYF | TGTGCCAGCAGTTACGTAGGGCCTGAGACCCAGTACTTC
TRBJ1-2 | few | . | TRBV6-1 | CASSRMKGETAYGYTF | TGTGCCAGCAGTCGGATGAAGGGGGAGACGGCCTATGGCTACACCTTC
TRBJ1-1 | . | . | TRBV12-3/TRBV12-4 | CASSFEWGGGNTEAFF | TGTGCCAGCAGTTTTGAGTGGGGGGGCGGGAACACTGAAGCTTTCTTT
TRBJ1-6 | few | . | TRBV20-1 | CSAREKFNNSPLHF | TGCAGTGCTAGAGAAAAGTTTAATAATTCACCCCTCCACTTT
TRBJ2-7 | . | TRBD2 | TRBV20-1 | CSGGRGVDEQYF | TGCAGTGGGGGGAGGGGAGTCGACGAGCAGTACTTC
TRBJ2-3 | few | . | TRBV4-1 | CASSHSSHSTDTQYF | TGCGCCAGCAGCCATTCTAGCCATAGCACAGATACGCAGTATTTT
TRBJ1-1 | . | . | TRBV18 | CASSPRKLEAFF | TGTGCCAGCTCACCACGAAAACTAGAAGCTTTCTTT
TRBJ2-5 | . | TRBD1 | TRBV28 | CASRTPTGGAGETQYF | TGTGCCAGCAGGACCCCCACAGGGGGCGCGGGGGAGACCCAGTACTTC
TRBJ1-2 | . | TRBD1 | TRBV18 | CASSQEQGGYGYTF | TGTGCCAGCTCACAAGAACAGGGGGGATATGGCTACACCTTC
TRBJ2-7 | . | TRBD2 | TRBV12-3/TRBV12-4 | CASSPLKLFRGLAGYEQYF | TGTGCCAGCAGTCCTTTAAAGCTTTTTCGGGGACTAGCGGGCTACGAGCAGTACTTC
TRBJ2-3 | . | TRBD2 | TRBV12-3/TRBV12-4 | CASCGIAGSSTDTQYF | TGTGCCAGCTGCGGGATAGCGGGTTCTAGCACAGATACGCAGTATTTT
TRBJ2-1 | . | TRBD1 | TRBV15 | CATSRLRDRGLYEQFF | TGTGCCACCAGCAGACTCCGGGACAGGGGGCTGTATGAGCAGTTCTTC
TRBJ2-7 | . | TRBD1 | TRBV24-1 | CATKGQGLTEQYF | TGTGCCACCAAGGGACAGGGCTTGACCGAGCAGTACTTC
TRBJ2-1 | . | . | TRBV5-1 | CASSTRVPNEQFF | TGCGCCAGCAGCACCCGCGTTCCCAATGAGCAGTTCTTC
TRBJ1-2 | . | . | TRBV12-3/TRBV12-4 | CASSRGEQGGYTF | TGTGCCAGCAGCAGGGGAGAACAGGGTGGCTACACCTTC
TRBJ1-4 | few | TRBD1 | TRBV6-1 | CASRGTGEEKLFF | TGTGCCAGCAGGGGGACAGGGGAAGAAAAACTGTTTTTT
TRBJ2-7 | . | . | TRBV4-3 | CASSQGWTDYEQYF | TGCGCCAGCAGCCAAGGTTGGACAGACTACGAGCAGTACTTC
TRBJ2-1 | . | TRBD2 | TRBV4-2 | CASSQVAGGYNEQFF | TGTGCCAGCAGCCAAGTAGCGGGAGGGTACAATGAGCAGTTCTTC
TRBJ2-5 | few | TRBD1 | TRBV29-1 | CSSRTGGGETQYF | TGCAGCTCGCGGACAGGGGGCGGCGAGACCCAGTACTTC
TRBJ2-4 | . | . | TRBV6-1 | CASSEIRGSGAKNIQYF | TGTGCCAGCAGTGAAATCAGGGGATCTGGAGCCAAAAACATTCAGTACTTC
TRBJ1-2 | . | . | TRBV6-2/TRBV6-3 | CATFGRWRDGYTF | TGTGCCACCTTCGGACGGTGGAGAGATGGCTACACCTTC
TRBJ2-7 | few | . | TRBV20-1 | CSARGTGILSYEQYF | TGCAGTGCTAGGGGGACCGGGATTCTCTCCTACGAGCAGTACTTC
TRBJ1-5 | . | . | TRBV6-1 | CASSGLPEQGDQAQHF | TGTGCCAGCAGTGGCCTACCGGAACAGGGCGATCAGGCCCAGCATTTT
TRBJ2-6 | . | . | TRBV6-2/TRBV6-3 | CASSYSRPGANVLTF | TGTGCCAGCAGTTACTCTAGGCCCGGGGCCAACGTCCTGACTTTC
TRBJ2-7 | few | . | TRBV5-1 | CASSRNGDYEQYF | TGCGCCAGCAGCCGGAATGGGGATTACGAGCAGTACTTC
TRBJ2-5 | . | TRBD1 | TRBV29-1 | CSVEAPGGHTYQETQYF | TGCAGCGTTGAAGCCCCAGGGGGACACACGTACCAAGAGACCCAGTACTTC
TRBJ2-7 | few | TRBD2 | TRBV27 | CASSRAGGYLYEQYF | TGTGCCAGCAGTAGGGCGGGGGGGTACCTTTACGAGCAGTACTTC
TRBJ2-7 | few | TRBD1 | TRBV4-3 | CASSPLGTGFNEQYF | TGCGCCAGCAGCCCCTTGGGGACAGGGTTCAACGAGCAGTACTTC
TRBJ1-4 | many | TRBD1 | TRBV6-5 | CASSYGQGAEKLFF | TGTGCCAGCAGTTACGGACAGGGGGCGGAAAAACTGTTTTTT
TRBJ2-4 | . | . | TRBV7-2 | CASSLSRDHIQYF | TGTGCCAGCAGCTTATCCAGGGATCACATTCAGTACTTC
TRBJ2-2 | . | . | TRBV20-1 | CSASRGTMDTGELFF | TGCAGTGCTAGTCGGGGGACAATGGACACCGGGGAGCTGTTTTTT
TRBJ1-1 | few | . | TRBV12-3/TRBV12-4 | CASSSRGMGTEAFF | TGTGCCAGCAGCTCCAGGGGTATGGGCACTGAAGCTTTCTTT
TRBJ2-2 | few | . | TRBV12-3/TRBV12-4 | CASSLTDHTGELFF | TGTGCCAGCAGTTTGACAGATCACACCGGGGAGCTGTTTTTT
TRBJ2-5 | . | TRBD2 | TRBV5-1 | CASSLTAGARETQYF | TGCGCCAGCAGCTTGACAGCGGGGGCAAGAGAGACCCAGTACTTC
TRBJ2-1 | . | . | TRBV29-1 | CSVERGVGPYNEQFF | TGCAGCGTTGAGCGAGGGGTTGGGCCATACAATGAGCAGTTCTTC
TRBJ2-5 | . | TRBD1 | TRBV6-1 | CASSTPTGGRETQYF | TGTGCCAGCAGTACCCCGACAGGGGGGCGAGAGACCCAGTACTTC
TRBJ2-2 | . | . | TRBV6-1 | CASNSYQGGELFF | TGTGCGTCAAACTCATATCAAGGCGGGGAGCTGTTTTTT
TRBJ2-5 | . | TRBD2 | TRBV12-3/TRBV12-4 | CASRPGLASKTQYF | TGTGCCAGCAGGCCGGGACTAGCGAGCAAGACCCAGTACTTC
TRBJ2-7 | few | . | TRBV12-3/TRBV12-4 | CASSFHRTGFNEQYF | TGTGCCAGCAGTTTTCATCGTACTGGGTTCAACGAGCAGTACTTC
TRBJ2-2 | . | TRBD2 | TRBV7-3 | CASSTNAIAGSNTGELFF | TGTGCCAGCAGCACAAATGCCATAGCGGGATCGAACACCGGGGAGCTGTTTTTT
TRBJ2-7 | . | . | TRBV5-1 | CASSLAERLEQYF | TGCGCCAGCAGCTTGGCCGAGCGCCTCGAGCAGTACTTC
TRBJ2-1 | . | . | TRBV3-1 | CASSQAGRSRFSSYNEQFF | TGTGCCAGCAGCCAAGCCGGCAGGAGCAGGTTTAGCTCCTACAATGAGCAGTTCTTC
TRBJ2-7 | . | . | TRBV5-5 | CASSLKAGETHEQYF | TGTGCCAGCAGCTTAAAAGCCGGGGAAACTCACGAGCAGTACTTC
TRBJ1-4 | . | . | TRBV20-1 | CSANRGHLNEKLFF | TGCAGTGCTAACCGGGGACATCTTAATGAAAAACTGTTTTTT
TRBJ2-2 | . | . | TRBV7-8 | CASRSSGTGELFF | TGTGCCAGCAGGTCCAGCGGCACCGGGGAGCTGTTTTTT
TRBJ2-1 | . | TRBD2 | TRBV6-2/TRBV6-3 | CASSRQREGYNEQFF | TGTGCCAGCAGCCGTCAGCGGGAGGGGTACAATGAGCAGTTCTTC
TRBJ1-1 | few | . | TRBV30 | CACSGMNTEAFF | TGTGCCTGTTCAGGGATGAACACTGAAGCTTTCTTT
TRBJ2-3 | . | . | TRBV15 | CATSKPSRTDTQYF | TGTGCCACCAGCAAACCATCTAGGACAGATACGCAGTATTTT
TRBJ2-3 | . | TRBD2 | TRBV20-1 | CSATSGTSRTDTQYF | TGCAGTGCAACATCCGGGACTAGCCGCACAGATACGCAGTATTTT
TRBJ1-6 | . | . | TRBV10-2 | CASGPGISGISPLHF | TGCGCCAGCGGACCAGGGATTTCGGGGATTTCACCCCTCCACTTT
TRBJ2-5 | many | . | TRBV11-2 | CASSLVGGRETQYF | TGTGCCAGCAGCTTAGTCGGAGGAAGGGAGACCCAGTACTTC
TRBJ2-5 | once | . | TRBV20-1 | CSAPVRGFQETQYF | TGCAGTGCCCCAGTTCGGGGATTCCAAGAGACCCAGTACTTC
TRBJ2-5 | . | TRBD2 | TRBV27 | CASRRESGVETQYF | TGTGCCAGCAGGCGGGAGAGTGGTGTGGAGACCCAGTACTTC
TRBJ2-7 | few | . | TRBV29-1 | CSVLSGSTYEQYF | TGCAGCGTTTTGTCAGGGTCAACCTACGAGCAGTACTTC
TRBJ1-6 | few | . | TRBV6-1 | CASSEVQSYNSPLHF | TGTGCCAGCAGTGAAGTGCAGAGTTATAATTCACCCCTCCACTTT